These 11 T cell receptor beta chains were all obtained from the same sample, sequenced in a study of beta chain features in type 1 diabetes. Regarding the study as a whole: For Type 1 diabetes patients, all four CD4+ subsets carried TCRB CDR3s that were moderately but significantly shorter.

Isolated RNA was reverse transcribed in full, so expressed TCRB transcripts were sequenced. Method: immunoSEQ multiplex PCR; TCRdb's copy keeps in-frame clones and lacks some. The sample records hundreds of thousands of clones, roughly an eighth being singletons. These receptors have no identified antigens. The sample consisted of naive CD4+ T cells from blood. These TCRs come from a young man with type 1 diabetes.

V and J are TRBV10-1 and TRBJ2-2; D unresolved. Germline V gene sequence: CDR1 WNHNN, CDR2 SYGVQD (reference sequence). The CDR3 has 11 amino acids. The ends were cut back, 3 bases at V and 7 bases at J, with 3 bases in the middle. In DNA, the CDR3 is TGCGCCAGCAGTGAAAACGGGGAGCTGTTTTTT. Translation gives CASSENGELFF.

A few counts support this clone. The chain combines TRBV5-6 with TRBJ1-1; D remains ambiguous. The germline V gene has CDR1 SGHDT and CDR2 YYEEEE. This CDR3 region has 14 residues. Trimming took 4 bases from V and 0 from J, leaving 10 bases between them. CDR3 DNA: TGTGCCAGCAGCGTCCCCCGCATGAACACTGAAGCTTTCTTT. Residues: CASSVPRMNTEAFF.

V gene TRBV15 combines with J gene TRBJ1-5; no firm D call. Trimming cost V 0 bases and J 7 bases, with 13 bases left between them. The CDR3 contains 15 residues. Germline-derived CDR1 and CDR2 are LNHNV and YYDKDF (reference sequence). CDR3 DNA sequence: TGTGCCACCAGCAGAGATGCCAAGGGCGTGCAGCCCCAGCATTTT. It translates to CATSRDAKGVQPQHF.

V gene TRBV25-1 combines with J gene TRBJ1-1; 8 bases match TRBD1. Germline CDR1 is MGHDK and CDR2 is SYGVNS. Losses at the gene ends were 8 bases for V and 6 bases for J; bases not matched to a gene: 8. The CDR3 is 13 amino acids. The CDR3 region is CASLDRVSAEAFF. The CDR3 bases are TGTGCCAGCTTGGACAGGGTCAGCGCTGAAGCTTTCTTT.

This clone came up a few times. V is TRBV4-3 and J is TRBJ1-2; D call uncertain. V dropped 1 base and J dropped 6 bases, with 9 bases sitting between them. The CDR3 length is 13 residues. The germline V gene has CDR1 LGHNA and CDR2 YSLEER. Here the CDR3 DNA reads TGCGCCAGCAGCCAAGCCTACAGTAATGGCTACACCTTC. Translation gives CASSQAYSNGYTF.

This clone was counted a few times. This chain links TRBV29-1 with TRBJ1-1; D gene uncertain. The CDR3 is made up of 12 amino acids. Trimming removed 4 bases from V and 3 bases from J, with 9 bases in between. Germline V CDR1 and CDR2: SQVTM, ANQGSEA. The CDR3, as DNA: TGCAGCGTTGCGGGAGGGTACACTGAAGCTTTCTTT. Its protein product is CSVAGGYTEAFF.

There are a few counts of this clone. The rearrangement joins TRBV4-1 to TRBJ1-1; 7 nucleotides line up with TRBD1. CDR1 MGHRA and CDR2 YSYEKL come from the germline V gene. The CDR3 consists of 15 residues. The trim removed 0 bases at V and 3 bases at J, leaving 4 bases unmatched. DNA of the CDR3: TGCGCCAGCAGCCAAGAAACAGGGGTGGACACTGAAGCTTTCTTT. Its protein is CASSQETGVDTEAFF.

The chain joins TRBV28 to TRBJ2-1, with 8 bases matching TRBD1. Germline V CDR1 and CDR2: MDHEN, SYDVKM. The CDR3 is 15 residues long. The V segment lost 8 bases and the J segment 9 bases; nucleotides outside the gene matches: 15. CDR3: CASLTSGQGRGEQFF. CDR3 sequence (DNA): TGTGCCAGCCTTACTAGTGGACAGGGCAGGGGTGAGCAGTTCTTC.

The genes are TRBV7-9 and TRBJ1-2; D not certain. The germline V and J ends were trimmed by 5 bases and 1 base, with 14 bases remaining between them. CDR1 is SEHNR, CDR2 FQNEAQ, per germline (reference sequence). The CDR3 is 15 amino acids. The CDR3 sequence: CASSGRQEFNYGYTF. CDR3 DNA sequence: TGTGCCAGCAGCGGGCGTCAGGAGTTTAACTATGGCTACACCTTC. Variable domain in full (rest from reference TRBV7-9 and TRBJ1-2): DTGVSQNPRHKITKRGQNVTFRCDPISEHNRLYWYRQTLGQGPEFLTYFQNEAQLEKSRLLSDRFSAERPKGSFSTLEIQRTEQGDSAMYLCASSGRQEFNYGYTFGSGTRLTVV.

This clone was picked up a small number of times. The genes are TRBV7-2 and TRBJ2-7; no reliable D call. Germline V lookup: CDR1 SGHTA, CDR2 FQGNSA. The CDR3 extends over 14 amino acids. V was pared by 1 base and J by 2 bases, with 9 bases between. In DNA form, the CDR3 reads TGTGCCAGCAGCTTAGGCGGTGGCACCTACGAGCAGTACTTC. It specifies CASSLGGGTYEQYF.

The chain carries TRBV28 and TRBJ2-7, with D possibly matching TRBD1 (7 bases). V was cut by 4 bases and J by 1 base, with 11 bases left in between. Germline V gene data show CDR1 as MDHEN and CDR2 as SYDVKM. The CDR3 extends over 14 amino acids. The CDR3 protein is CASSSGGYSYEQYF. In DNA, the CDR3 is TGTGCCAGCAGTTCAGGGGGGTATTCCTACGAGCAGTACTTC.